Sequencing of this T cell receptor beta chain was carried out in a study of monozygotic twins with inflammatory bowel disease. Study-wide points: A single strong clonotype or signal linked to IBD was not supported. Healthy twins shared more clonotypes with others than IBD patients, most markedly active ones.

Remarks on this clonotype: Its target is unknown.

CDR1 and CDR2 from the germline V gene are SNHLY and FYNNEI. CDR3 length: 14 amino acids. RNA in its total form was extracted from whole blood, and T cells were not sorted. Eight separate reactions per sample yielded the cDNA. TCRdb reprocessed the 5' RACE reads, keeping one entry per CDR3 protein, no DNA. This sample contains approximately 200,000 distinct CDR3 sequences. The sequenced material came from blood. The gene calls are TRBV2 and TRBJ1-4; TCRdb returns TRBD1, unconfirmable since there is no DNA. The clonotype comes from a human donor with ulcerative colitis or Crohn's disease, or a healthy co-twin of an affected twin (not recorded which). CDR3: CASSEEGGAGKLFF. Full variable domain (remainder filled in from reference TRBV2 and TRBJ1-4): EPEVTQTPSHQVTQMGQEVILRCVPISNHLYFYWYRQILGQKVEFLVSFYNNEISEKSEIFDDQFSVERPDGSNFTLKIRSTKLEDSAMYFCASSEEGGAGKLFFGSGTQLSVL.